The 10 T cell receptor beta chains listed next were all sequenced from one sample in a study of cytomegalovirus exposure and HLA in healthy donors. The PCR contained 60 Vbeta and 13 Jbeta primers. This table comes from immunoSEQ multiplex PCR, and its TCRdb copy is limited to in-frame clones, with some not included. The sample has under 250,000 clones, 80% to 85% seen once. What was sequenced was PBMCs. These receptors originate from a woman in her fifties or sixties in good health and CMV-seropositive.

The gene calls are TRBV29-1 and TRBJ2-3; TRBD1 matches 10 bases. Germline-derived CDR1 and CDR2 are SQVTM and ANQGSEA. CDR3 length equals 15 residues. Unmatched junction bases numbered 7, after V lost 6 bases and J lost 1 base. DNA for the CDR3: TGCAGCGTAACTCCCGGGACAGGGGGCACAGATACGCAGTATTTT. Its protein product is CSVTPGTGGTDTQYF.

The chain links TRBV18 to TRBJ1-5; tentative D call: TRBD1 (5 bases). Deletions cut 3 bases from V and 3 bases from J, with 12 bases between. CDR3 size: 15 residues. Germline V gene sequence: CDR1 KGHSH, CDR2 LQKENI. The DNA of the CDR3 is TGTGCCAGCTCACCGGGACGGACTATCAATCAGCCCCAGCATTTT. Translating it yields CASSPGRTINQPQHF.

The rearrangement joins TRBV5-4 to TRBJ2-5; the match to TRBD2 covers 7 bases. The CDR3 has 15 residues. J was trimmed by 1 base and V by 0 bases; bases with no gene match: 3. Per germline, CDR1 SGHNT and CDR2 YYREEE (reference sequence). CDR3: CASSLDTGGQETQYF. CDR3 nucleotides: TGTGCCAGCAGCTTGGACACGGGGGGCCAAGAGACCCAGTACTTC.

This clone was detected a few times. This chain uses TRBV4-1 with TRBJ2-3, with 7 bases fitting TRBD2. CDR1 is MGHRA, CDR2 YSYEKL, per germline. This CDR3 has 14 residues. The V segment lost 5 bases and the J segment 12 bases; nucleotides outside the gene matches: 14. In nucleotides, the CDR3 is TGCGCCAGCAGCTACGCCGGGGCGGGAGAATCACAGTATTTT. Amino acid sequence: CASSYAGAGESQYF.

V and J are TRBV6-5 and TRBJ1-4, with D maybe TRBD1 (5 bases). Germline CDR1 MNHEY, CDR2 SVGAGI. V was trimmed by 3 bases and J by 8 bases, leaving 13 bases between them. The CDR3 runs to 14 residues. CDR3 sequence reads: CASSYQGREEKLFF. CDR3 coding DNA: TGTGCCAGCAGTTATCAGGGTCGGGAGGAAAAACTGTTTTTT.

The chain uses TRBV28 and TRBJ2-2; D is possibly TRBD2 (6 bases). Trimming pared 6 bases from V and 0 bases from J, leaving 14 bases between. Germline V lookup: CDR1 MDHEN, CDR2 SYDVKM. The CDR3 contains 16 residues. In nucleotides, the CDR3 is TGTGCCAGCAGCCGTAGGAGGGCCTCGAACACCGGGGAGCTGTTTTTT. It translates to CASSRRRASNTGELFF.

The genes are TRBV30 and TRBJ2-3; the match to TRBD1 covers 8 bases. V shed 4 bases and J 6 bases; nucleotides not matched to a gene: 3. The CDR3 length is 12 residues. Germline assignment: CDR1 GTSNPN and CDR2 SVGIG (reference sequence). DNA of the CDR3: TGTGCCTGGACAGGGGGCGGGGATACGCAGTATTTT. Protein: CAWTGGGDTQYF.

The gene calls are TRBV4-1 and TRBJ1-4; 8 nucleotides line up with TRBD1. V lost 4 bases, J lost 8 bases, and 15 bases stayed unmatched. CDR3 length equals 17 residues. The germline gives CDR1 MGHRA, CDR2 YSYEKL. The CDR3 is CASSRSPSGGLEEKLFF. In DNA form, the CDR3 reads TGCGCCAGCAGCCGATCGCCGTCAGGGGGCTTGGAGGAAAAACTGTTTTTT.

This clone was recorded once. The chain is built from TRBV5-1 and TRBJ2-2; D is unclear. The CDR3 has 16 amino acids. Germline CDR1 reads SGHRS; CDR2 reads YFSETQ. With 4 bases removed from V and 0 bases from J, the gap between germline ends came to 13 bases. Here the CDR3 reads CASSTVLYANTGELFF. For the CDR3, the DNA is TGCGCCAGCAGCACGGTCCTATACGCGAACACCGGGGAGCTGTTTTTT.

This chain links TRBV29-1 with TRBJ2-1; 10 bases are a match to TRBD1. Germline V gene lookup returns CDR1 SQVTM and CDR2 ANQGSEA. The ends lost 1 base at V and 0 bases at J; junction bases unmatched: 12. This CDR3 has 19 residues. CDR3 nucleotide sequence: TGCAGCGTTGAAGTGTTGGGACAGGGGCCTTCCTTCTCCTACAATGAGCAGTTCTTC. This codes for CSVEVLGQGPSFSYNEQFF.